This T cell receptor (beta chain) was identified during a study of identical twins. Study-level points and caveats: Models underestimated out-of-frame TCR alpha sharing in monozygotic twins. Beta out-of-frame sequences showed weaker excess sharing between twins.

This clonotype was counted many times. No antigen is known for it. The CDR3 sequence is 16 residues long. V was pared by 3 bases and J by 1 base, with 7 bases of the junction left unmatched. Germline CDR1 and CDR2: SGHRS and YFSETQ. MiXCR was run by TCRdb on the 5' RACE reads, yielding one entry per CDR3 protein. Here the sample spans 500,000 to 600,000 distinct CDR3 sequences, 22% being singletons. Another study also made use of these data, one on T cells expressing NK-cell markers.

Material for sequencing was CD4+ T cells sorted from blood. This receptor was taken from a woman under 30 in good health. V is TRBV5-1 and J is TRBJ2-1; 7 bases line up with TRBD2. The CDR3 here is CASSWGGSGSYNEQFF. DNA for the CDR3: TGCGCCAGCAGCTGGGGGGGGAGCGGTTCCTACAATGAGCAGTTCTTC.